A single sample is the source of the 6 T cell receptor beta chains below, sequenced in a study of identical twins. MiXCR was run by TCRdb on the 5' RACE reads, yielding one entry per CDR3 protein. The sample has about 200,000 distinct CDR3 sequences; approximately 7.1% are singletons. These sequences were also reported in another study, on T cells expressing NK-cell markers.

Material for sequencing was CD8+ T cells sorted from blood. All receptors come from a woman in her late teens or twenties in good health.

The chain uses TRBV9 and TRBJ2-3; 15 bases match TRBD2. V lost 3 bases to trimming and J lost 0 bases; unmatched junction nucleotides: 5. The CDR3 covers 18 residues. CDR1 and CDR2 from the germline V gene are SGDLS and YYNGEE. DNA of the CDR3: TGTGCCAGCAGCGCGACGGGACTAGCGGGGGGCAGCACAGATACGCAGTATTTT. Translated, it gives CASSATGLAGGSTDTQYF.

This clonotype came up many times. V and J are TRBV2 and TRBJ2-3, with D hard to call. CDR3 length equals 16 residues. CDR1 SNHLY and CDR2 FYNNEI come from the germline V gene. The germline V and J ends were trimmed by 2 bases and 4 bases, with 16 bases remaining between them. Here the CDR3 reads CASSESETLKPDTQYF. In DNA, the CDR3 is TGTGCCAGCAGTGAATCCGAGACACTAAAACCAGATACGCAGTATTTT.

The chain employs TRBV19 and TRBJ2-3, with TRBD2 matching over 8 bases. Germline-derived CDR1 and CDR2 are LNHDA and SQIVND (reference sequence). The CDR3 has 15 residues. The trim removed 6 bases at V and 3 bases at J, leaving 8 bases unmatched. The CDR3 DNA follows: TGTGCCAGTAGAAGCCTAGCGGGCGGTACAGATACGCAGTATTTT. This sequence encodes CASRSLAGGTDTQYF.

This clonotype was recorded at least ten times. The V and J genes are TRBV7-2 and TRBJ2-3, with 7 bases aligning to TRBD2. The CDR3 is 16 amino acids. The V gene's germline CDR1 is SGHTA and CDR2 FQGNSA. The trim removed 5 bases at V and 7 bases at J, leaving 15 bases unmatched. As DNA, the CDR3 is TGTGCCAGCAGCGTGATATGGCAGGGAGGGTACAATACGCAGTATTTT. Translated: CASSVIWQGGYNTQYF.

The gene calls are TRBV4-1 and TRBJ2-1; TRBD1 agrees at 8 bases. V shed 4 bases and J 1 base; nucleotides not matched to a gene: 6. This CDR3 is 16 amino acids long. Germline CDR1 reads MGHRA; CDR2 reads YSYEKL. As DNA, the CDR3 is TGCGCCAGCAGCCGCCTAAACAGGGGGTCCTACAATGAGCAGTTCTTC. Its translation: CASSRLNRGSYNEQFF.

This clonotype was recorded many times. This rearrangement joins TRBV7-9 to TRBJ2-7; D call uncertain. Germline V CDR1 and CDR2: SEHNR, FQNEAQ (reference sequence). This CDR3 is 16 amino acids long. V gave up 6 bases and J gave up 7 bases, with 25 bases separating them. CDR3 region: CASSSSRKSSFDEQYF. DNA for the CDR3: TGTGCCAGCAGTAGTAGTCGGAAAAGTTCGTTCGATGAGCAGTACTTC.